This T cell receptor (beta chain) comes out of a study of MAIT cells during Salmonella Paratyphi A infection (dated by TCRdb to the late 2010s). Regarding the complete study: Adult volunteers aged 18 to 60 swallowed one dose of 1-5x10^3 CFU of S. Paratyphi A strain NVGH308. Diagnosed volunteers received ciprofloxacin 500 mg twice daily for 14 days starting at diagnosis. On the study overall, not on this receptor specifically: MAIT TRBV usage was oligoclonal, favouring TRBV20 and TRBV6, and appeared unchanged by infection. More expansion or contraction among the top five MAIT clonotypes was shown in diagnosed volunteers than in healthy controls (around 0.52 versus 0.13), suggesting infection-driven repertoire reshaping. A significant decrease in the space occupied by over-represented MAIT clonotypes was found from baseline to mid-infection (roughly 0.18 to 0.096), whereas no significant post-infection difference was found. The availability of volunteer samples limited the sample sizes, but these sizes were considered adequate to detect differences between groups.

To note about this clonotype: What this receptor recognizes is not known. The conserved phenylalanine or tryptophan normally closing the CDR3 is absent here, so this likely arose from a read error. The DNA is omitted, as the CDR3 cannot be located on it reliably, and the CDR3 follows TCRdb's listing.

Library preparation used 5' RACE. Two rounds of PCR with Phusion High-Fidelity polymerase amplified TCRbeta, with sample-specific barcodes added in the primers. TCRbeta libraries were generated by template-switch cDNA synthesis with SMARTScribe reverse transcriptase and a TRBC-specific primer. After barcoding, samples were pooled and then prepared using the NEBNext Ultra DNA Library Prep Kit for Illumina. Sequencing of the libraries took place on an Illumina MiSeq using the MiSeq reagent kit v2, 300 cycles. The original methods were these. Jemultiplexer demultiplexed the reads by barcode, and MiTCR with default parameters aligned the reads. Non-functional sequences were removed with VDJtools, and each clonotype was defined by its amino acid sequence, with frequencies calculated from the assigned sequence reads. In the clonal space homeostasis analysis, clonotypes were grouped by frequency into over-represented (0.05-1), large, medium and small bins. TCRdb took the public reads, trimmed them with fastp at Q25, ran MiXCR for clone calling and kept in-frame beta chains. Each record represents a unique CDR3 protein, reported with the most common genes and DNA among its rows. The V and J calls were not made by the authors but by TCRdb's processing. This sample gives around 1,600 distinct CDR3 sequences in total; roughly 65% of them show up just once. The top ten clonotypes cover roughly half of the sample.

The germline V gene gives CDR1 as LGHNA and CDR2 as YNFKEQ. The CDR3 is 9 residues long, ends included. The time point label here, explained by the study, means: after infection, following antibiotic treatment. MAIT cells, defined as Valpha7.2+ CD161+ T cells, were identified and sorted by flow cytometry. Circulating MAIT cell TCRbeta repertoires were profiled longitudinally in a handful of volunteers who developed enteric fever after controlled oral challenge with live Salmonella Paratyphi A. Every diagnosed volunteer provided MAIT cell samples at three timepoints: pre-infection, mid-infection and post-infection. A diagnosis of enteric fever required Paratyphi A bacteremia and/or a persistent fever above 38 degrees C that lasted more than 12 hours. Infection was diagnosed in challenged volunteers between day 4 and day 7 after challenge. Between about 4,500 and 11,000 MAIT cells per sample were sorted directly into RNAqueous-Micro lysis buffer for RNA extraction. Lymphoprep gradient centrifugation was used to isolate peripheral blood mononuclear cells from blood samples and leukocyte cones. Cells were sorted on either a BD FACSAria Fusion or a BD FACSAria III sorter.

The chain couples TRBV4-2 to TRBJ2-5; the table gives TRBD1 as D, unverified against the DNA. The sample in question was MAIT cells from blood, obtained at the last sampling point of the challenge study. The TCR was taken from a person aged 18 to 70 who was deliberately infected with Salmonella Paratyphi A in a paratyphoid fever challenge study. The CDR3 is CASSQAPGQ.